This entry lists 2 T cell receptor beta chains sequenced from one sample in a study of blood T cell repertoires in COVID-19. Repertoires were generated with immunoSEQ multiplex PCR, while TCRdb's copy carries only in-frame clones and drops some. The sample records approximately 300,000 clones, more than 90% being singletons. Sequenced input: PBMCs or T cells enriched from blood (not recorded which). These receptors all come from a young woman who had been exposed to COVID-19.

The chain couples TRBV7-9 to TRBJ1-6; 11 bases match TRBD1. The trim removed 1 base at V and 6 bases at J, leaving 11 bases unmatched. This CDR3 is built from 19 residues. From germline, CDR1 is SEHNR and CDR2 FQNEAQ (reference sequence). DNA of the CDR3: TGTGCCAGCAGCTTAGTTCGGACAGGGGGCCGATTACGTAATTCACCCCTCCACTTT. Protein: CASSLVRTGGRLRNSPLHF.

This chain connects TRBV5-8 to TRBJ1-2, with a possible D match to TRBD1 (5 bases). CDR1 is SGHTS, CDR2 YDEGEE, per germline. V was clipped by 4 bases and J by 6 bases, with 13 bases between them. The CDR3 sequence is 13 residues long. CDR3 amino acids: CASSLYPGDGYTF. DNA of the CDR3: TGTGCCAGCAGCCTTTACCCGGGGGATGGCTACACCTTC.